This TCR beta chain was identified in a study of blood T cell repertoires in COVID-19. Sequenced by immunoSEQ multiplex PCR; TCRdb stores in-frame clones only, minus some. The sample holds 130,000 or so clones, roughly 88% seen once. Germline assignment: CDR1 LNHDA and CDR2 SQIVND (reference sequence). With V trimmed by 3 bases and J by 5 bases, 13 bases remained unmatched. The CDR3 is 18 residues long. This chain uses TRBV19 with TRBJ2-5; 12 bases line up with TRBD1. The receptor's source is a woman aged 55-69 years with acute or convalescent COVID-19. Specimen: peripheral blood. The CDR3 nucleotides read TGTGCCAGTAGTATCCGATGGGGACAGGGGGCGTTGGGTGAGACCCAGTACTTC. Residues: CASSIRWGQGALGETQYF.